This TCR beta chain stems from a study of human T cells and chemical hapten exposure (dated by TCRdb to 2020 to 2023). With respect to the entire study: For sensitization, 2% DPC in acetone was applied to a 2 cm by 2 cm area of upper inner arm skin. Throughout the roughly 25-week study period, patients were also given weekly therapeutic DPC doses on the scalp. Patch testing on the upper back used Finn chambers containing 0.01% DPC, with scoring done after 6 days according to International Contact Dermatitis Research Group standards. The mostly female patient cohort included alopecia areata with under or over 50% scalp involvement, alopecia totalis and alopecia universalis. Libraries were combined into a pool for sequencing, and differences in TCR yield between samples came mainly from small differences in library volumes within the pool. Peripheral blood TCR repertoire changes were tracked in vivo in alopecia patients during primary and secondary sensitization to the hapten diphenylcyclopropenone (DPC). Patient blood was sampled pre-sensitization (week 0) and at 2, 6 and about 24 weeks after DPC sensitization. About 28 alopecia patients gave blood for TCR sequencing at one to four time points (pre-sensitization, 2, 6 and 24 weeks). General conclusions and limits of the study: Patch test score was positively correlated with the number of PT1 expanded TCRs, with significance at thresholds 8, 16 and 32 but not at 4. Compared with pre-sensitization or healthy control sets, expanded TCRs formed significantly more large CDR3 similarity clusters, which is consistent with antigen-driven responses. Because every patient had alopecia, a presumed autoimmune disease, the patients' immune response might differ from that of healthy individuals. Repeated subsampling changed both the strength of the expansion versus patch-test correlation and the threshold at which that correlation became significant. No change with DPC sensitization was found in the number of TCRs above 1 in 1000 frequency, and no evidence of global repertoire structure alterations was found.

The sample holds a few counts of this clonotype. The antigen it recognizes is unknown. Nothing much larger sits one base from this clone, and base qualities are not available. The time point label corresponds to: patch test 3, about 24 weeks after DPC sensitization. The label giving this sample's treatment or condition can be read as: therapeutic diphenylcyclopropenone sensitization with weekly scalp DPC. Blood at each patch-test visit was drawn before the patch test was applied. Eligible patients were aged 18 to 70, diagnosed with alopecia, deemed suitable for DPC therapy, and excluded if pregnant. Unfractionated whole blood was collected in Tempus Blood RNA tubes, and total RNA was extracted from that blood. After removal of 4 bases from V and 1 base from J, the junction retains 4 bases not matched to a gene. The CDR3 covers 16 residues, taking in both the cysteine and the phenylalanine. Just the 48-base CDR3 DNA is kept, in frame starting at base 1. The germline V gene specifies SGHRS as CDR1 and YFSETQ as CDR2.

Receptors were amplified or captured by RACE. TCRdb records NextSeq 500 as the sequencer. During library preparation, unique molecular identifiers were attached to individual cDNA molecules so that TCRs could be counted quantitatively and reproducibly. For every blood RNA sample, sequencing covered both the TCR alpha and TCR beta chains. The study's own analysis went as follows. A median of approximately 100,000 TCRs per sample was observed, with a range of about 20,000 to 690,600. V, J and CDR3 annotation of the TCR reads was carried out using the Decombinator software suite. To make PS versus PT1 abundance plots, every sample was subsampled to the same number of TCRs (28,000). Expanded TCRs were defined as absent before sensitization and observed at least eight times at the 2-week time point. The public sequencing data were trimmed at Q25 with fastp and processed into clonotypes with MiXCR by TCRdb, which kept only in-frame beta chains. Each entry merges the rows of one CDR3 protein and shows their most common DNA and genes. The V and J calls follow TCRdb's processing rather than the paper's. The sample includes around 150,000 distinct CDR3 sequences, with 28% observed a single time. The leading ten clones occupy roughly 2% of the sample.

The chain is assembled from TRBV5-1 and TRBJ2-4; TRBD2 agrees with 11 junctional bases. Sequenced here: whole blood, sampled in connection with sensitization to the hapten diphenylcyclopropenone (DPC). This clonotype was obtained from a young woman with alopecia areata. Some clones in this sample may be carry-over from other donors' samples. The CDR3 region reads CASSPGLAGAKNIQYF. The nucleotide sequence reads as follows: TGCGCCAGCAGCCCTGGACTAGCGGGCGCCAAAAACATTCAGTACTTC.